This T cell receptor (beta chain) was observed in a study of a mutant IDH1 vaccine in newly diagnosed glioma. The overall study: Mean patient age was approximately 40 years; approximately 62% were male and approximately 40% female. General observations from the study: Patients showed vaccine-induced immune responses at a rate of around 93%.

The V end lost 0 bases, the J end lost 7 bases, and 10 bases lay between the germline ends. The CDR3 has 14 residues. CDR1 KGHSH and CDR2 LQKENI come from the germline V gene. The time point denotes: baseline, week 1 (first vaccination visit). Treatment in this sample: pre-vaccination baseline after standard-of-care therapy. Tumors from donors were new WHO grade 3 or 4 IDH1-mutant astrocytomas with ATRX loss. The table lists this clone with a count of one. Its target is not known. The data were produced by immunoSEQ multiplex PCR, yet TCRdb's version contains in-frame clones alone and is incomplete. The sample yields about 92,000 clones, about 80% seen once.

Sequencing was performed on PBMCs, taken from a glioma patient treated with radiotherapy, temozolomide or both. The chain couples TRBV18 to TRBJ1-5; no reliable D call. This receptor was taken from a man aged 35 to 55 with glioma. The CDR3 DNA is TGTGCCAGCTCACCACCGTTGTCGGCCCAGCCCCAGCATTTT. Translating gives CASSPPLSAQPQHF.